The next 8 T cell receptor beta chains were all read from a single sample in a study of CD8 T cells in Susac syndrome (dated by TCRdb to the late 2010s). Libraries were constructed by the immunoSEQ multiplex PCR assay. RNA was extracted with the RNeasy kit and roughly 0.5 to 1 ug was reverse transcribed using random hexamers. In TCRdb, the public reads were trimmed at Q25 with fastp and aligned with MiXCR, with productive beta chains retained. Here each entry gathers all rows of one CDR3 protein and keeps the most common genes and DNA. The sample yields around 200,000 distinct CDR3 sequences; roughly 94% were counted once. The ten largest account for under 0.12% of the sample. The sample was CD4+ T cells from PBMCs. Receptor source: a human donor in good health.

The chain has TRBV3-1 and TRBJ2-3; no clear D. The CDR3 is made up of 12 amino acids. The V end was cut by 10 bases, the J end by 6 bases, with 14 bases between. CDR1 is LGHDT and CDR2 is YNNKEL in the germline V gene (reference sequence). The CDR3 coding sequence is TGTGCCACCTCGACGGAGTGGGATACGCAGTATTTT. The encoded protein is CATSTEWDTQYF.

The count of this clonotype is one. This chain connects TRBV20-1 to TRBJ2-3; 11 positions match TRBD2. V trimming: 6 bases; J trimming: 6 bases; junction bases outside the gene matches: 8. Germline loops: CDR1 DFQATT, CDR2 SNEGSKA (reference sequence). This CDR3 is 14 amino acids long. CDR3 DNA: TGCAGTGCCCGCCCTAGCGGGAGGAGGGATACGCAGTATTTT. Translation: CSARPSGRRDTQYF.

The CDR3 is CASSQAHERGAGDTQYF. CDR3 nucleotide sequence: TGCGCCAGCAGCCAAGCTCACGAGAGGGGGGCAGGAGATACGCAGTATTTT. The chain links TRBV4-3 to TRBJ2-3; D tentatively reads TRBD1 or TRBD2 (6 bases each). Germline CDR1 reads LGHNA; CDR2 reads YSLEER. Between the trimmed V and J ends, which lost 1 base and 5 bases, there was a span of 19 bases. This CDR3 has 17 amino acids.

The chain uses TRBV15 and TRBJ2-3, with 11 bases matching TRBD1. From germline, CDR1 is LNHNV and CDR2 YYDKDF (reference sequence). The CDR3 extends over 15 amino acids. V trimming: 2 bases; J trimming: 6 bases; junction bases outside the gene matches: 4. This CDR3 is CATSRPGQGADTQYF. The DNA of the CDR3 is TGTGCCACCAGCAGACCTGGACAGGGGGCGGATACGCAGTATTTT. The whole variable domain, remainder taken from reference TRBV15 and TRBJ2-3, is DAMVIQNPRYQVTQFGKPVTLSCSQTLNHNVMYWYQQKSSQAPKLLFHYYDKDFNNEADTPDNFQSRRPNTSFCFLDIRSPGLGDTAMYLCATSRPGQGADTQYFGPGTRLTVL.

The genes are TRBV20-1 and TRBJ2-1; D unclear. CDR1 is DFQATT, CDR2 SNEGSKA, per germline (reference sequence). The CDR3 length is 11 residues. The CDR3 here is CSTYSYNEQFF. CDR3 DNA sequence: TGCAGCACTTACTCCTACAATGAGCAGTTCTTC.

CDR3 sequence reads: CASRPSGRLDEQFF. The CDR3 nucleotides read TGTGCCAGTAGGCCCAGCGGGAGGCTCGATGAGCAGTTCTTC. V usage is TRBV19 and J usage is TRBJ2-1; 9 bases map to TRBD2. The CDR3 loop spans 14 amino acids. With V trimmed by 6 bases and J by 8 bases, 8 bases remained unmatched. Germline CDR1 reads LNHDA; CDR2 reads SQIVND (reference sequence).

This chain joins TRBV29-1 and TRBJ2-7; possibly TRBD2 for D (5 bases). Germline CDR1 SQVTM, CDR2 ANQGSEA. Trimming left V 4 bases short and J 3 bases short, with 19 bases between. This CDR3 region has 15 residues. The CDR3: CSVVDTGIIVYEQYF. Here the CDR3 DNA reads TGCAGCGTTGTTGATACCGGGATTATCGTCTACGAGCAGTACTTC.

J is TRBJ1-2 and V is TRBV4-3; tentative D call: TRBD1 (5 bases). The CDR3 totals 16 residues. Trimming shortened V by 0 bases and J by 4 bases, and 15 bases separated the two germline ends. The V gene's germline CDR1 is LGHNA and CDR2 YSLEER. CDR3: CASSQDIGGVAYGYTF. CDR3 coding DNA: TGCGCCAGCAGCCAAGATATCGGGGGGGTAGCCTATGGCTACACCTTC.